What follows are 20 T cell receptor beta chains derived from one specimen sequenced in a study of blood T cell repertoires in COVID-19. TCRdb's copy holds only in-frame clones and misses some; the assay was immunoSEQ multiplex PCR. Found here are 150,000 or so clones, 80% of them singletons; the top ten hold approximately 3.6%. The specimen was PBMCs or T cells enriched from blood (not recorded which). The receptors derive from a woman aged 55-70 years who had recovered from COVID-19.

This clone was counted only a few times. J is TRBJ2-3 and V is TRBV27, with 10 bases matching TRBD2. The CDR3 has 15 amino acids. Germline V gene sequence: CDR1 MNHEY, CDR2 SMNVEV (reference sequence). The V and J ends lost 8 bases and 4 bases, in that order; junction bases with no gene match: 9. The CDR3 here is CASSNPAGGSDTQYF. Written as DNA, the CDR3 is TGTGCCAGCTCCAATCCAGCGGGGGGGTCAGATACGCAGTATTTT.

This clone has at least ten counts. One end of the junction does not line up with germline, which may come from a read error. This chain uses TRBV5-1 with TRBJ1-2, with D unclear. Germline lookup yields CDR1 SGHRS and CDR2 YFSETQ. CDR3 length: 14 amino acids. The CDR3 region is CASSLGRLGYGYTF. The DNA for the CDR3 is TGCGCCAGCAGTTTGGGCAGGTTGGGCTATGGCTACACCTTC.

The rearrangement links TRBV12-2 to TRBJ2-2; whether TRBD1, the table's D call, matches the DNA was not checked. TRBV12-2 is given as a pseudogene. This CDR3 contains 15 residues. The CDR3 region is CASRPLGPHTGELFF. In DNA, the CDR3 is TGTGCAAGTCGCCCCCTTGGGCCCCACACCGGGGAGCTGTTTTTT.

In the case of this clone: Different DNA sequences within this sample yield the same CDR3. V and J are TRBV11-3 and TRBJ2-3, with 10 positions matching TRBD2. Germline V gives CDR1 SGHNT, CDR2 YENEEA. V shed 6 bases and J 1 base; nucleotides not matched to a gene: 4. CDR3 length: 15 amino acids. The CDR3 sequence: CASSLTSGGTDTQYF. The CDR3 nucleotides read TGTGCCAGCAGTCTTACTAGCGGGGGCACAGATACGCAGTATTTT.

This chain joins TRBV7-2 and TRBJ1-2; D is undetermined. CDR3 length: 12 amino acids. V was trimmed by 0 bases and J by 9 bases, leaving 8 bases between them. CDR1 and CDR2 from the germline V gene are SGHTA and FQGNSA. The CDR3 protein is CASSLASGSYTF. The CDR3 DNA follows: TGTGCCAGCAGCTTAGCTTCCGGGAGCTACACCTTC.

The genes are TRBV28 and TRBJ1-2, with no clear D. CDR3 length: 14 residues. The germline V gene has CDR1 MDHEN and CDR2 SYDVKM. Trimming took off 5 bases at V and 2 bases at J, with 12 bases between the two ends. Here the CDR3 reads CASSREVLNYGYTF. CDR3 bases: TGTGCCAGCAGTCGCGAGGTTTTGAACTATGGCTACACCTTC.

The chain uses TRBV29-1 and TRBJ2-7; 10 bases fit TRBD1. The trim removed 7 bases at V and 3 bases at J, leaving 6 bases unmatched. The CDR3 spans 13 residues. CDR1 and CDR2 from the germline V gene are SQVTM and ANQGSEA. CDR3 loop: CSGGTGDNYEQYF. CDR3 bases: TGCAGCGGGGGGACAGGGGACAACTACGAGCAGTACTTC.

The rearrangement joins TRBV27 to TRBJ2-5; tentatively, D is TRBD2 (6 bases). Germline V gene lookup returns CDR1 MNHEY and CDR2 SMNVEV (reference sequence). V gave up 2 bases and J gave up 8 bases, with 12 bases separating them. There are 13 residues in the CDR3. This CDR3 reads CASSLAHAGTQYF. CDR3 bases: TGTGCCAGCAGTTTAGCTCATGCGGGAACCCAGTACTTC.

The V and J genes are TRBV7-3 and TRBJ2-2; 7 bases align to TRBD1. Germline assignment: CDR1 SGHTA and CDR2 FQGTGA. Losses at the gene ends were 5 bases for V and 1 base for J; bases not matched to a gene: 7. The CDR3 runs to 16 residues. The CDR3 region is CASSLPGTENTGELFF. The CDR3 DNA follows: TGTGCCAGCAGCCTACCCGGGACAGAGAACACCGGGGAGCTGTTTTTT.

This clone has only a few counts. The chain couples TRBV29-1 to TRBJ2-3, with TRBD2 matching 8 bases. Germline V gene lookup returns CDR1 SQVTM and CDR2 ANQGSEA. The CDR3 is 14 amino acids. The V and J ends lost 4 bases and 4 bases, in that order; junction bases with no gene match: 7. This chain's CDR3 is CSVVGGRGADTQYF. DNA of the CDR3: TGCAGCGTTGTAGGAGGGCGGGGGGCAGATACGCAGTATTTT.

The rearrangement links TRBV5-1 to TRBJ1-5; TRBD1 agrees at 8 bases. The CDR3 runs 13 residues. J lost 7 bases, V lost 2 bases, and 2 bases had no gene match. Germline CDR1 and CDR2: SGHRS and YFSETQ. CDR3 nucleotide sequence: TGCGCCAGCAGCTTCACAGGGGGACAGCCCCAGCATTTT. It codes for CASSFTGGQPQHF. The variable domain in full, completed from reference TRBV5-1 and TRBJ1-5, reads KAGVTQTPRYLIKTRGQQVTLSCSPISGHRSVSWYQQTPGQGLQFLFEYFSETQRNKGNFPGRFSGRQFSNSRSEMNVSTLELGDSALYLCASSFTGGQPQHFGDGTRLSIL.

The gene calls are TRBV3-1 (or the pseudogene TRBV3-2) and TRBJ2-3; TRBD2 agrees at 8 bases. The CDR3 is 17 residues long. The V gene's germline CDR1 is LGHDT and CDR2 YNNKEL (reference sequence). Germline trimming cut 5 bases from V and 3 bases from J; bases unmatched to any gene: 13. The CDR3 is CASSGSTSGPPTDTQYF. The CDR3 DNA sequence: TGTGCCAGCAGCGGATCTACTAGCGGCCCACCGACAGATACGCAGTATTTT.

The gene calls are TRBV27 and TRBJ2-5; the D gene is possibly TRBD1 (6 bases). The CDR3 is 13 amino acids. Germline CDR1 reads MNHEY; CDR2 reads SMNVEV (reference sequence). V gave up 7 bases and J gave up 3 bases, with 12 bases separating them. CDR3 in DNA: TGTGCCAGCACCAAACAGGGCAAAGAGACCCAGTACTTC. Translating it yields CASTKQGKETQYF.

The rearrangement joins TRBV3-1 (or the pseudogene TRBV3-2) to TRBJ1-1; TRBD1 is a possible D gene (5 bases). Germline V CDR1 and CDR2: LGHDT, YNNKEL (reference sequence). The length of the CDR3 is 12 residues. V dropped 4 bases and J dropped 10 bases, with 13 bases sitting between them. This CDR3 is CASSPGHLLAFF. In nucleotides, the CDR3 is TGTGCCAGCAGCCCTGGACACCTTTTAGCTTTCTTT.

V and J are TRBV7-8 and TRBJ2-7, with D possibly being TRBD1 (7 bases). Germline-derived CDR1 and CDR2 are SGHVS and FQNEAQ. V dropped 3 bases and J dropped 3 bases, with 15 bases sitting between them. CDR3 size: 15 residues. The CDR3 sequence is CASSFRSQGGYEQYF. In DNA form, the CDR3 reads TGTGCCAGCAGCTTTCGTAGCCAGGGGGGCTACGAGCAGTACTTC. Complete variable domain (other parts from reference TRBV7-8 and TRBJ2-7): GAGVSQSPRYKVAKRGQDVALRCDPISGHVSLFWYQQALGQGPEFLTYFQNEAQLDKSGLPSDRFFAERPEGSVSTLKIQRTQQEDSAVYLCASSFRSQGGYEQYFGPGTRLTVT.

CDR3 in DNA: TGTGCCAGTAACAGTGTCTATCCCACCGGGGAGCTGTTTTTT. Translation gives CASNSVYPTGELFF. J is TRBJ2-2 and V is TRBV19; no definite D call. The CDR3 length is 14 residues. Germline CDR1 is LNHDA and CDR2 is SQIVND (reference sequence). The V and J ends lost 7 bases and 4 bases respectively, with 13 bases between them.

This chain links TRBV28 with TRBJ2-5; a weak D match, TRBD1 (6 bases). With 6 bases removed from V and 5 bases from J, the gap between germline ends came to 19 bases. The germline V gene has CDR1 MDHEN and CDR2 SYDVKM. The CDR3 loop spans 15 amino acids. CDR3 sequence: CASSSPGSRGETQYF. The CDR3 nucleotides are TGTGCCAGCAGCTCTCCGGGATCGAGGGGGGAGACCCAGTACTTC.

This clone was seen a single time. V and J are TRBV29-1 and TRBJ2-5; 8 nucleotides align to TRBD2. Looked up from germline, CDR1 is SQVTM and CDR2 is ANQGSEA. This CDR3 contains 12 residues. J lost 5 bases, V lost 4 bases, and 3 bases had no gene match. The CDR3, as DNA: TGCAGCGTTGTTTCGGGAGGGGAGACCCAGTACTTC. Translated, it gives CSVVSGGETQYF.

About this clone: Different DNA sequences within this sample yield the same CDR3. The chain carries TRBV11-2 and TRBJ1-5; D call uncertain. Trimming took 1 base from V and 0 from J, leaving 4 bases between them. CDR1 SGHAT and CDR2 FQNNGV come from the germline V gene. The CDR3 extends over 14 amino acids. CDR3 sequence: CASSLASSNQPQHF. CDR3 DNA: TGTGCCAGCAGCTTAGCGAGTAGCAATCAGCCCCAGCATTTT.

CDR3 sequence (DNA): TGCGCCAGCAGCACACAGGGGGCCTACACTGAAGCTTTCTTT. Its protein is CASSTQGAYTEAFF. This chain joins TRBV5-1 and TRBJ1-1; 9 nucleotides match TRBD1. V lost 4 bases to trimming and J lost 3 bases; unmatched junction nucleotides: 4. From germline, CDR1 is SGHRS and CDR2 YFSETQ. This CDR3 has 14 amino acids.